The 15 T cell receptor beta chains below come from one sample, sequenced in a study of blood T cell repertoires in COVID-19. Assay: immunoSEQ multiplex PCR; the TCRdb copy retains only in-frame clones and omits some. The table has under 250,000 clones, about 93% seen once; the top ten hold around 0.84%. The sequenced sample consisted of peripheral blood. The receptors were sampled from a man between 60 and 75 years old with COVID-19, enrolled during active disease.

The chain couples TRBV10-3 to TRBJ1-2; D is perhaps TRBD1 (5 bases). V was pared by 10 bases and J by 5 bases, with 17 bases between. Per germline, CDR1 ENHRY and CDR2 SYGVKD. The CDR3 contains 13 residues. The CDR3 reads CANRGGAGYGYTF. DNA for the CDR3: TGTGCCAACCGCGGGGGTGCAGGGTATGGCTACACCTTC.

This clone appeared once. The chain uses TRBV18 and TRBJ2-5; TRBD1 matches 9 bases. The CDR3 totals 14 residues. V shed 3 bases, J shed 4 bases, and the junction held 3 bases outside the gene matches. Germline CDR1 KGHSH, CDR2 LQKENI. The CDR3 region is CASSPPDRGETQYF. The CDR3 nucleotides read TGTGCCAGCTCACCCCCGGACAGGGGAGAGACCCAGTACTTC.

V and J are TRBV25-1 and TRBJ1-2; 12 positions match TRBD1. With 3 bases clipped from V and 8 bases from J, the junction kept 4 bases outside the gene matches. The CDR3 extends over 14 amino acids. Germline values: CDR1 MGHDK, CDR2 SYGVNS. CDR3 DNA sequence: TGTGCCAGCAGTGAGGGACAGGGGGCGAGAGGCTACACCTTC. Its protein is CASSEGQGARGYTF.

The chain has TRBV7-2 and TRBJ2-1; the D gene is possibly TRBD1 (6 bases). The V gene lost 6 bases and the J gene lost 2 bases, with 14 bases spanning the gap. Germline V gene sequence: CDR1 SGHTA, CDR2 FQGNSA. This CDR3 region has 15 residues. The CDR3 nucleotides are TGTGCCAGCAGTCCTCCCAACAGGGCCTACAATGAGCAGTTCTTC. Protein sequence: CASSPPNRAYNEQFF.

CDR3 nucleotides: TGTGCCAGCAGCGAGAGCGGGGGGGCCGCAGATACGCAGTATTTT. Translated: CASSESGGAADTQYF. The V and J genes are TRBV5-6 and TRBJ2-3, with TRBD2 matching 10 bases. V lost 4 bases, J lost 4 bases, and 6 bases stayed unmatched. The CDR3 has 15 amino acids. Germline lookup yields CDR1 SGHDT and CDR2 YYEEEE. Looking up the rest from reference TRBV5-6 and TRBJ2-3 gives the full variable domain: DAGVTQSPTHLIKTRGQQVTLRCSPKSGHDTVSWYQQALGQGPQFIFQYYEEEERQRGNFPDRFSGHQFPNYSSELNVNALLLGDSALYLCASSESGGAADTQYFGPGTRLTVL.

The V gene is TRBV29-1, the J gene TRBJ2-3; 7 nucleotides match TRBD2. The V gene end was trimmed by 4 bases and the J gene end by 6 bases; junction bases not matched to a gene: 7. The CDR3 sequence is 13 residues long. Per germline, CDR1 SQVTM and CDR2 ANQGSEA. CDR3 sequence reads: CSVVRGYRDTQYF. The CDR3 region has the DNA TGCAGCGTTGTGCGGGGGTATAGGGATACGCAGTATTTT.

The gene calls are TRBV9 and TRBJ1-1; 8 nucleotides agree with TRBD1. The CDR3 contains 15 residues. Germline V gene sequence: CDR1 SGDLS, CDR2 YYNGEE. V lost 4 bases, J lost 1 base, and 6 bases stayed unmatched. The CDR3 DNA reads TGTGCCAGCAGCCCGACAACAGGGGGGAACACTGAAGCTTTCTTT. This encodes CASSPTTGGNTEAFF.

This clone turned up a few times. The same CDR3 can be traced to other DNA sequences in this sample. The chain uses TRBV18 and TRBJ1-3, with D perhaps matching TRBD1 (5 bases). V lost 3 bases and J 3 bases, leaving 12 bases between the germline ends. This CDR3 has 15 residues. Germline CDR1 is KGHSH and CDR2 is LQKENI. The CDR3 sequence: CASSPAGRGGNTIYF. CDR3 DNA: TGTGCCAGCTCACCGGCGGGGCGCGGTGGAAACACCATATATTTT.

The V call is TRBV11-2, the J call TRBJ2-7; 9 bases are shared with TRBD2. In germline, CDR1 is SGHAT, CDR2 FQNNGV. The CDR3 extends over 15 amino acids. V dropped 3 bases and J dropped 3; count of bases not matched to a gene: 6. The CDR3 is CASSFETSGRYEQYF. CDR3 coding DNA: TGTGCCAGCAGCTTTGAGACTAGCGGTCGCTACGAGCAGTACTTC.

The CDR3 region has the DNA TGTGCCAGCTCAACTGTCGGAACTAATGAAAAACTGTTTTTT. Translating it yields CASSTVGTNEKLFF. The chain employs TRBV18 and TRBJ1-4, with D hard to call. Germline V gene lookup returns CDR1 KGHSH and CDR2 LQKENI. This CDR3 contains 14 residues. Trimming stripped 5 bases from V and 1 base from J, with 8 bases between.

The chain is built from TRBV9 and TRBJ2-3, with D possibly TRBD2 on 8 matching bases. Germline CDR1 SGDLS, CDR2 YYNGEE. Trimming shortened V by 0 bases and J by 0 bases, and 14 bases separated the two germline ends. This CDR3 is built from 17 residues. CDR3 residues: CASSVGGGGGSTDTQYF. The CDR3, as DNA: TGTGCCAGCAGCGTAGGAGGGGGCGGGGGGAGCACAGATACGCAGTATTTT.

The gene calls are TRBV5-1 and TRBJ1-1; 8 nucleotides align to TRBD1. This CDR3 comprises 17 residues. Trimming at V came to 4 bases and at J to 4 bases, leaving 15 bases not matched to a gene. Germline lookup yields CDR1 SGHRS and CDR2 YFSETQ. The CDR3 loop reads CASSPTGTGGSLTEAFF. In nucleotides, the CDR3 is TGCGCCAGCAGCCCTACCGGGACAGGTGGCTCACTCACTGAAGCTTTCTTT. Complete variable domain (other parts from reference TRBV5-1 and TRBJ1-1): KAGVTQTPRYLIKTRGQQVTLSCSPISGHRSVSWYQQTPGQGLQFLFEYFSETQRNKGNFPGRFSGRQFSNSRSEMNVSTLELGDSALYLCASSPTGTGGSLTEAFFGQGTRLTVV.

The DNA for the CDR3 is TGTGCCAGCAGCTTGTACGGGAGGGTGAACACTGAAGCTTTCTTT. Amino acid sequence: CASSLYGRVNTEAFF. This chain uses TRBV5-4 with TRBJ1-1; D gene ambiguous. The germline V gene has CDR1 SGHNT and CDR2 YYREEE (reference sequence). Trimming removed 1 base from V and 0 bases from J, with 10 bases in between. The CDR3 length is 15 residues.

The chain joins TRBV25-1 to TRBJ2-7, with 9 bases aligning to TRBD1. The junction had 4 bases not matched to a gene; V was cut back by 4 bases and J by 0 bases. Germline V lookup: CDR1 MGHDK, CDR2 SYGVNS. The CDR3 extends over 15 amino acids. CDR3 protein: CASSAQGAGSYEQYF. CDR3 nucleotide sequence: TGTGCCAGCAGTGCACAGGGGGCCGGCTCCTACGAGCAGTACTTC.

The chain carries TRBV4-3 and TRBJ1-2; D might be TRBD1 (6 bases). Looked up from germline, CDR1 is LGHNA and CDR2 is YSLEER. The V end lost 1 base, the J end lost 7 bases, and 16 bases lay between the germline ends. The CDR3 spans 15 residues. The CDR3 DNA follows: TGCGCCAGCAGCCAAGCCCTGGGGGCGCGTATTGGCTACACCTTC. This gives the protein CASSQALGARIGYTF.